The subject of this entry is one TCR beta chain. Its antigen is undetermined. This entry belongs to a study of regulatory T cells in long-lasting Graves disease. Study-wide points: Relative to new patients (roughly 950), persistent patients exhibited greater sharing of public clonotypes (approximately 3,000).

The time point: newly diagnosed GD, antithyroid drugs for less than 3 months. TCR sequences were obtained from RNA taken from PBMCs. The authors built TCR beta libraries using iRepertoire HTBI primers and Arm-PCR of CDR3 regions. TCRdb used MiXCR to reprocess the multiplex PCR reads, holding one entry per CDR3 protein. The sample contains about 540,000 distinct CDR3 sequences, roughly 12% of which appear only once. The same data also contributed to another study, on T cells in Graves' hyperthyroidism and ophthalmopathy. That report adds: The HTBI primer set served for first-round RT-PCR of the TCR CDR3. The model anticipated ophthalmopathy a median around six months pre-onset.

The sequencing here drew on peripheral blood mononuclear cells (PBMCs), taken at new diagnosis, from a patient treated with antithyroid drugs. The source is a man aged 30-40 years with Graves disease.

This CDR3 reads CASEREGHSDTQYF. DNA of the CDR3: TGTGCCAGCGAGCGGGAGGGCCATTCAGATACGCAGTATTTT. The J gene is TRBJ2-3, the V gene TRBV27; 10 bases map to TRBD2. V was clipped by 8 bases and J by 4 bases; unmatched bases: 6. The CDR3 contains 14 residues. CDR1 and CDR2 from the germline V gene are MNHEY and SMNVEV (reference sequence).